The clone carrying this TCR beta chain was observed a handful of times. Trimming shortened V by 1 base and J by 11 bases, and 9 bases separated the two germline ends. The germline CDR1 and CDR2 sequences are SGHTA and FQGTGA. This CDR3 contains 13 residues. These data come from a study of T cells in tuberculosis. Cells were sorted from thawed PBMC rested overnight and stained with GMM-loaded CD1B tetramer, viability dye and anti-CD3. C32 glucose monomycolate from Rhodococcus equi was loaded onto the CD1B tetramers. Sequencing used immunoSEQ multiplex PCR; TCRdb keeps in-frame clones, though not all of them. The data hold 85,000 to 100,000 clones, with roughly 91% observed a single time.

The rearrangement links TRBV7-3 to TRBJ1-6; a weak D match, TRBD1 (6 bases). The clonotype originates from an adult woman with latent tuberculosis. The sample comprised CD1b-GMM tetramer-negative cells sorted from PBMCs. In DNA, the CDR3 is TGTGCCAGCAGCTTAAAGGGGGACGCACCCCTCCACTTT. This codes for CASSLKGDAPLHF.